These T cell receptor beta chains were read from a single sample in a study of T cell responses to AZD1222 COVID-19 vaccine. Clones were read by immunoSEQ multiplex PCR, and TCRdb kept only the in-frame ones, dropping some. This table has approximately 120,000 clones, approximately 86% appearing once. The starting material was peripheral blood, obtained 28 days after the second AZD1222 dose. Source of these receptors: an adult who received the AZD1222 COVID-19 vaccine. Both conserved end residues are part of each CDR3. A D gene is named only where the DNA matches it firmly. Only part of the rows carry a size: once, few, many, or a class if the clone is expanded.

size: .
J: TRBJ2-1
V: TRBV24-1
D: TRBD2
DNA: TGTGCCACCAGTAGCGGGGGGCAAAATGAGCAGTTCTTC
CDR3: CATSSGGQNEQFF

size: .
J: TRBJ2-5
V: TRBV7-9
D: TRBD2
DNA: TGTGCCAGCACCACGGGGAGGCTAGCGGGGCAAGAGACCCAGTACTTC
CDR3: CASTTGRLAGQETQYF

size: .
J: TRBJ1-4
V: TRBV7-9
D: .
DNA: TGTGCCAGCAGCGATGACAGGAAGGGTGGAGAAAAACTGTTTTTT
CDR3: CASSDDRKGGEKLFF

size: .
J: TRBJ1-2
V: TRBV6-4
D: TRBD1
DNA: TGTGCCAGCAGCGGACAGGGGGGCGGCTACACCTTC
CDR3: CASSGQGGGYTF

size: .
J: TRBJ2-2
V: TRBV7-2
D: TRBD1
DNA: TGTGCCAGCAGCTTAACAGGGGGGACAAACACCGGGGAGCTGTTTTTT
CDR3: CASSLTGGTNTGELFF

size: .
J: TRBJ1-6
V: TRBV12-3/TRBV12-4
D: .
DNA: TGTGCCAGCCGCTCCTACAGCGAACCCCTCCACTTT
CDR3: CASRSYSEPLHF

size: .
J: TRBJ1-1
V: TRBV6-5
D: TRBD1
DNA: TGTGCCAGCAGAACCGGACAGGGGAATACTGAAGCTTTCTTT
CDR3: CASRTGQGNTEAFF

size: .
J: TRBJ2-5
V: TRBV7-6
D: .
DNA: TGTGCCAGCAGCTTAGGGGGTATTGAGGCAGAGACCCAGTACTTC
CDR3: CASSLGGIEAETQYF

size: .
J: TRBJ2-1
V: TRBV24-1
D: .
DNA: TGTGCCACCAGTACCCGGAGTCCATACAATGAGCAGTTCTTC
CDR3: CATSTRSPYNEQFF

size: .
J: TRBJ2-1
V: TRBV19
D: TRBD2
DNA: TGTGCCAGTAGTCCATCTAGCGGGAGGGCCTTTGAGCAGTTCTTC
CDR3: CASSPSSGRAFEQFF

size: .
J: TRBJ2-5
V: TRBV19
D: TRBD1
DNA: TGTGCCAGTAGTATCGACAGGGGTCGGAAGACCCAGTACTTC
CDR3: CASSIDRGRKTQYF

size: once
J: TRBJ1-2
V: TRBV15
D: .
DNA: TGTGCCACCAGCAGAGAGCCAACAACTGCGTATGGCTACACCTTC
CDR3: CATSREPTTAYGYTF

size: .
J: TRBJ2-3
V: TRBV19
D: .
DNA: TGTGCCAGTAGTATCCAGGGGGGAGATACGCAGTATTTT
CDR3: CASSIQGGDTQYF

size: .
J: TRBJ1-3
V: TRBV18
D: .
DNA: TGTGCCAGCTCACCACCATGGGTATCTGGAAACACCATATATTTT
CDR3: CASSPPWVSGNTIYF

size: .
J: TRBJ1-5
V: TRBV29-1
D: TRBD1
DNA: TGCAGCGTTGGGACAGGGGAGGGATCACCCCAGCATTTT
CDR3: CSVGTGEGSPQHF

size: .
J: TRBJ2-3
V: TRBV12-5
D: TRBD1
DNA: TGTGCTAGTGGTTTGAACAGGGGAGATACGCAGTATTTT
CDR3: CASGLNRGDTQYF

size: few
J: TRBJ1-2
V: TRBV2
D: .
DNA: TGTGCCAGCAGTGGGGGATCCGGTGGCTACACCTTC
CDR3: CASSGGSGGYTF

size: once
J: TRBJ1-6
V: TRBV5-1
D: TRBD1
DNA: TGCGCCAGCAGCCTGGGCCAGGGGGATTCACCCCTCCACTTT
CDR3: CASSLGQGDSPLHF

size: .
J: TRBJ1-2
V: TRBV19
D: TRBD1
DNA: TGTGCCAGTAGTATCGACACAGGGGGCGCTTCCTACACCTTC
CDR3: CASSIDTGGASYTF

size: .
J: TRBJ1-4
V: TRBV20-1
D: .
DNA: TGCAGTGCTTCCCGGGCCTCCTGGCTGTTTTTT
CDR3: CSASRASWLFF

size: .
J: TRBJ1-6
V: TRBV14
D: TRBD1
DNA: TGTGCCAGCAGCCCGATGGACAGGGAGGGTTCACCCCTCCACTTT
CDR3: CASSPMDREGSPLHF

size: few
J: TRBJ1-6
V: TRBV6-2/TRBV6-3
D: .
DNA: TGTGCCAGCAGTCGTCGGATTATCAGCTCCTATAATTCACCCCTCCACTTT
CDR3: CASSRRIISSYNSPLHF

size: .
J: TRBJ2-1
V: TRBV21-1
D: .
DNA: TGTGCCAGCAGCAGGAGAAACAGGGACAATGAGCAGTTCTTC
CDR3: CASSRRNRDNEQFF

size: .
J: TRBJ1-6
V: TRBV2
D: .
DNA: TGTGCCGGTCGTGGACCTGGGGATTCACCCCTCCACTTT
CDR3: CAGRGPGDSPLHF

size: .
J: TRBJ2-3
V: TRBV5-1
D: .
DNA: TGCGCCAGCACCTCCTTCCCTAGGGGCACAGATACGCAGTATTTT
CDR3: CASTSFPRGTDTQYF

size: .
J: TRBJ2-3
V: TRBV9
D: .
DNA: TGTGCCAGCAGCCTATGGGACACCACTAGCACAGATACGCAGTATTTT
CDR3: CASSLWDTTSTDTQYF

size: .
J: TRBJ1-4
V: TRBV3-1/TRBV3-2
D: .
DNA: TGTGCCAGCAGCCAAGGAAGGGGGTCTTTACCTAATGAAAAACTGTTTTTT
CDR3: CASSQGRGSLPNEKLFF

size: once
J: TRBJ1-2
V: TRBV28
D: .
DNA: TGTGCCAGCATGGTCGGGGTGTATGGCTACACCTTC
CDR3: CASMVGVYGYTF

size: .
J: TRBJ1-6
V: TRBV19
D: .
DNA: TGTGCCAGTAGTGGGGGGCGCAATAATTCACCCCTCCACTTT
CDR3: CASSGGRNNSPLHF

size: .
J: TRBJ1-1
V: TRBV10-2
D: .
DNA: TGCGCCAGCAGTGAGTTTTCAGGAGTGAACACTGAAGCTTTCTTT
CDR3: CASSEFSGVNTEAFF

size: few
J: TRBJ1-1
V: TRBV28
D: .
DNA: TGTGCCAGCAGTTACCTAGGACCCTCCGTCACTGAAGCTTTCTTT
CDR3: CASSYLGPSVTEAFF

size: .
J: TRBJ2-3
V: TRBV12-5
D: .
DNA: TGTGCTAGTGGTACCGGACTACACCAGAACACAGATACGCAGTATTTT
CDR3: CASGTGLHQNTDTQYF

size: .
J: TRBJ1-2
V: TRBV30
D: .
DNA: TGTGCCTGGAGTGTACAATGGGTGTACGGCTACACCTTC
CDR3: CAWSVQWVYGYTF

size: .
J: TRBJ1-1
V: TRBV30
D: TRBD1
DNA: TGTGCCTGGGACAGGGGAGAGGGGACTGAAGCTTTCTTT
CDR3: CAWDRGEGTEAFF

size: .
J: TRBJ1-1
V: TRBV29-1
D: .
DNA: TGCAGCGTTGTTAGCAGAGAAAAAGCTTTCTTT
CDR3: CSVVSREKAFF

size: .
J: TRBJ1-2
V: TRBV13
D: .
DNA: TGTGCCAGCAGCCCACGCAGGGCCAACTATGGCTACACCTTC
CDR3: CASSPRRANYGYTF

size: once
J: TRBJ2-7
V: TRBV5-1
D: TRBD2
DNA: TGCGCCAGCAGCATAGCGGGAGGCTCCTACGAGCAGTACTTC
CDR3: CASSIAGGSYEQYF

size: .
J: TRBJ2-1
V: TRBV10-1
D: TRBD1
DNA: TGCGCCAGCAGTAGGGACAGCAGCTCCTACAATGAGCAGTTCTTC
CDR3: CASSRDSSSYNEQFF

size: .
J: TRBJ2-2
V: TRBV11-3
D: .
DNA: TGTGCCAGCAGCTCTAGCTTCGTGGGGGAGCTGTTTTTT
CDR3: CASSSSFVGELFF

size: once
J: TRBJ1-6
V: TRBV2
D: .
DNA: TGTGCCAGCCACAGGGAGGATTCACCCCTCCACTTT
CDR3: CASHREDSPLHF

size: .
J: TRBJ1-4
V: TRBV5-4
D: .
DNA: TGTGCCAGCAGGGCAGGGGAGGGTGAAAAACTGTTTTTT
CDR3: CASRAGEGEKLFF

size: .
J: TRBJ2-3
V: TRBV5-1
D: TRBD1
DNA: TGCGCCAGCAGCTCGGGGACAGGGAGGACAGATACGCAGTATTTT
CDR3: CASSSGTGRTDTQYF